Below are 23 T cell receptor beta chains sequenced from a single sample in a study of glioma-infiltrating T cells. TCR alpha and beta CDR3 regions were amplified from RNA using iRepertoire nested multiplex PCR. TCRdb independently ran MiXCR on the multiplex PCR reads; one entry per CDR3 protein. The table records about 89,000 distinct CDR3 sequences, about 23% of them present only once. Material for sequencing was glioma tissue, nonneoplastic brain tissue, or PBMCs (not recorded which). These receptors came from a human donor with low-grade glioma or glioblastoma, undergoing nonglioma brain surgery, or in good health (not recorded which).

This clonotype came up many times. CDR3 nucleotide sequence: TGTGCCAGCAGTGAAGACAGGGGAAACACAGATACGCAGTATTTT. It encodes CASSEDRGNTDTQYF. This chain links TRBV6-1 with TRBJ2-3; 7 bases agree with TRBD1. The CDR3 covers 15 residues. Per the germline V gene, CDR1 is MNHNS and CDR2 is SASEGT. Trimming cost V 1 base and J 2 bases; bases outside gene matches: 3.

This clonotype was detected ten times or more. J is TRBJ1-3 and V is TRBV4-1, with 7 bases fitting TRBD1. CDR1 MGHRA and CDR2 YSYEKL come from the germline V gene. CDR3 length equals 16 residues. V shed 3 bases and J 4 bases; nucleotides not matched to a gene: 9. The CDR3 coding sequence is TGCGCCAGCAGCCACCCACAGGGGCCCTGGGGAAACACCATATATTTT. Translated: CASSHPQGPWGNTIYF.

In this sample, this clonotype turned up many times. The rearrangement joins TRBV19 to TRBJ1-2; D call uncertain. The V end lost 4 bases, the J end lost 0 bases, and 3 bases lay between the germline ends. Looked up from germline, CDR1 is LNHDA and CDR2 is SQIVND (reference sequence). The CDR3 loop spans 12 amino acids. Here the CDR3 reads CASSTTNYGYTF. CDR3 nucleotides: TGTGCCAGTAGTACTACTAACTATGGCTACACCTTC.

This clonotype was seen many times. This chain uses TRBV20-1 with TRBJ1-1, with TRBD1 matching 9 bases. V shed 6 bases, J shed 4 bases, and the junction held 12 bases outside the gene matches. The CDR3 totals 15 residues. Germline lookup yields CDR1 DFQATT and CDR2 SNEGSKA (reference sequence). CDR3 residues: CSAPKDRGRGTEAFF. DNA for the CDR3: TGCAGTGCCCCTAAGGACAGGGGCCGGGGCACTGAAGCTTTCTTT.

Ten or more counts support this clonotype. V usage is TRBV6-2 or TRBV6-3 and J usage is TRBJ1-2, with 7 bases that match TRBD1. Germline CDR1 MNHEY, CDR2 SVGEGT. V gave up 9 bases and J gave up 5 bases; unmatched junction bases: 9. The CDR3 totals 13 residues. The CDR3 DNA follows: TGTGCCAGATGGGACAGTAAATATTATGGCTACACCTTC. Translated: CARWDSKYYGYTF.

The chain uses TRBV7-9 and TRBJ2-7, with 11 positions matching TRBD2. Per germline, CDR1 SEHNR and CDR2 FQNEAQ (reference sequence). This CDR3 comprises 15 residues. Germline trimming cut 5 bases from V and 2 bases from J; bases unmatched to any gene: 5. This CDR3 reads CASSVLAGAPYEQYF. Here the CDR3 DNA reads TGTGCCAGCAGCGTACTAGCGGGGGCCCCCTACGAGCAGTACTTC.

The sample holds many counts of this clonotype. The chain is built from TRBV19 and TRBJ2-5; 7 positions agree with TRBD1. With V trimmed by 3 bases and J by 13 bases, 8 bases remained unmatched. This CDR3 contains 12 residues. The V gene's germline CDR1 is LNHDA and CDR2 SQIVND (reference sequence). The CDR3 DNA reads TGTGCCAGTAGTATCGTACAGGGGCCCCCGTACTTC. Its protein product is CASSIVQGPPYF.

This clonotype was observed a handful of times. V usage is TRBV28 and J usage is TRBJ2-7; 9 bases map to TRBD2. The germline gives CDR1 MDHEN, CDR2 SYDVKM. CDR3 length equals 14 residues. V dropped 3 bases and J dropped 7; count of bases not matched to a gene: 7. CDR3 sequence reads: CASSLMASGVEQYF. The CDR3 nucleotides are TGTGCCAGCAGTTTGATGGCTAGCGGGGTTGAGCAGTACTTC. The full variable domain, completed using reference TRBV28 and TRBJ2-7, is DVKVTQSSRYLVKRTGEKVFLECVQDMDHENMFWYRQDPGLGLRLIYFSYDVKMKEKGDIPEGYSVSREKKERFSLILESASTNQTSMYLCASSLMASGVEQYFGPGTRLTVT.

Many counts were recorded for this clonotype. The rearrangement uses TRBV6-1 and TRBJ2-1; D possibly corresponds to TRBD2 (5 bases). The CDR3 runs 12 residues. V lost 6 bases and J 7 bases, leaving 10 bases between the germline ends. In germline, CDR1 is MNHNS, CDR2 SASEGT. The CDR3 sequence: CASSRLSNEQFF. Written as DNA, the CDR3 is TGTGCCAGCAGCAGACTATCGAATGAGCAGTTCTTC.

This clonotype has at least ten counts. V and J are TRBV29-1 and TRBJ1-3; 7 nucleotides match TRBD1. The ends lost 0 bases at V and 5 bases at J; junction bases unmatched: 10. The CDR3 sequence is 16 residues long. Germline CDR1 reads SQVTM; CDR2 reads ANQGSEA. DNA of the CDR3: TGCAGCGTTGAAGATTCGAACAGGGGTGTAAGAAACACCATATATTTT. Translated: CSVEDSNRGVRNTIYF.

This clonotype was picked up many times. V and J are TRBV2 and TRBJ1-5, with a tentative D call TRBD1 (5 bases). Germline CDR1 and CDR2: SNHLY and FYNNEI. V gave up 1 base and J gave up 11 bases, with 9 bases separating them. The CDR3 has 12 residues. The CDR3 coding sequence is TGTGCCAGCAGTGAAGATGGGGGGACCCAGCATTTT. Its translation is CASSEDGGTQHF.

In DNA form, the CDR3 reads TGTGCCAGTAGTCCAGGACAGACTTTGGAGACCCAGTACTTC. Its protein product is CASSPGQTLETQYF. The chain carries TRBV19 and TRBJ2-5; possibly TRBD1 for D (6 bases). This CDR3 contains 14 residues. V gave up 5 bases and J gave up 5 bases, with 15 bases separating them. The germline V gene encodes CDR1 LNHDA and CDR2 SQIVND (reference sequence).

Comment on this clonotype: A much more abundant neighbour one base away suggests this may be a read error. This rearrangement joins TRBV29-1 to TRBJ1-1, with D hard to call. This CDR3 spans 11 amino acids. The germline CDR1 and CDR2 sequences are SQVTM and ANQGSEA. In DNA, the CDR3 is TGCAGCATTGACCGGAACACTGAAGCTTTCTTT. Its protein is CSIDRNTEAFF.

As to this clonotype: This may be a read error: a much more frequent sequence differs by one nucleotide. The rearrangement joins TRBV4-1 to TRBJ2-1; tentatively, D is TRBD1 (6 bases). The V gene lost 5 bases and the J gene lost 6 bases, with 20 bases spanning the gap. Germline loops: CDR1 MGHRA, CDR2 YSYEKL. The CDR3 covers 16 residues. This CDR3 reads CASSGVTMTGANEQFF. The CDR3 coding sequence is TGCGCCAGCAGCGGAGTAACGATGACAGGCGCCAATGAGCAGTTCTTC.

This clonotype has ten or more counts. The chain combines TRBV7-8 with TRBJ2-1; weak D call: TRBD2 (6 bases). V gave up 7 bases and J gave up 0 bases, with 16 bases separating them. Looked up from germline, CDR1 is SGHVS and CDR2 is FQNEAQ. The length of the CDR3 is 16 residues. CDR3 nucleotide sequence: TGTGCCAGCATCCCAGGCGGGACGAGCTCCTACAATGAGCAGTTCTTC. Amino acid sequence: CASIPGGTSSYNEQFF.

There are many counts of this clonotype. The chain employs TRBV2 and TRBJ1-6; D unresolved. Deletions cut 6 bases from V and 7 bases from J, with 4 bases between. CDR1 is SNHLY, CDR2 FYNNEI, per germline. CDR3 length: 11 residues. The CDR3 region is CASSNNSPLHF. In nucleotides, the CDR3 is TGTGCCAGCAGCAACAATTCACCCCTCCACTTT.

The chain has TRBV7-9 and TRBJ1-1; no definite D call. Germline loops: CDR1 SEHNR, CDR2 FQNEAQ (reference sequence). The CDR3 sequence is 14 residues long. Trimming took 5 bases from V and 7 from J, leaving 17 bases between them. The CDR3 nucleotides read TGTGCCAGCAGCGCTATGATCCGGGAATTTGAAGCTTTCTTT. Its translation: CASSAMIREFEAFF.

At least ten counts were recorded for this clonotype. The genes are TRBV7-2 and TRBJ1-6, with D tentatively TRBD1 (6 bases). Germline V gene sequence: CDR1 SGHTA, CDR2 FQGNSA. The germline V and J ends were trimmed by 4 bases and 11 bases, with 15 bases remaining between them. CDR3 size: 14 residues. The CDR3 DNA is TGTGCCAGCAGCTCACAGGGAATTGGCGCACCCCTCCACTTT. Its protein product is CASSSQGIGAPLHF. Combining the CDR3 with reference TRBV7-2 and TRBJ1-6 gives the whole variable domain GAGVSQSPSNKVTEKGKDVELRCDPISGHTALYWYRQSLGQGLEFLIYFQGNSAPDKSGLPSDRFSAERTGGSVSTLTIQRTQQEDSAVYLCASSSQGIGAPLHFGNGTRLTVT.

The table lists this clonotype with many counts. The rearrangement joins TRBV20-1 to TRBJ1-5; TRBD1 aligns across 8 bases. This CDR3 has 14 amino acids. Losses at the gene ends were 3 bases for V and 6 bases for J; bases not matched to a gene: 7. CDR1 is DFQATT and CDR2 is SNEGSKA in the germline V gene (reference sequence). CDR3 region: CSASFRTGRQPQHF. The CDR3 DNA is TGCAGTGCTAGCTTCCGGACAGGGCGTCAGCCCCAGCATTTT.

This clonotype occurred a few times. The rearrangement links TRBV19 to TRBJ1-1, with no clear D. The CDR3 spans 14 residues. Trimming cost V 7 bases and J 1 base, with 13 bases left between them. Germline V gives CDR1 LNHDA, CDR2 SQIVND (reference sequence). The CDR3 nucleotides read TGTGCCAGTAACGTCAGGCACGCGAACACTGAAGCTTTCTTT. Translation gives CASNVRHANTEAFF.

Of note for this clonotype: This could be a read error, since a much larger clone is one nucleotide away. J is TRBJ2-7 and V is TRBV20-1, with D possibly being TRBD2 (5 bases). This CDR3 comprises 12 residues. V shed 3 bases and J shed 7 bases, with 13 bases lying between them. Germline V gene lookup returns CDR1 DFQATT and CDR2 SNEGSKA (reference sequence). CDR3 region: CSASPSRGEQYF. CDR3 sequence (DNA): TGCAGTGCTAGCCCTTCACGGGGAGAGCAGTACTTC.

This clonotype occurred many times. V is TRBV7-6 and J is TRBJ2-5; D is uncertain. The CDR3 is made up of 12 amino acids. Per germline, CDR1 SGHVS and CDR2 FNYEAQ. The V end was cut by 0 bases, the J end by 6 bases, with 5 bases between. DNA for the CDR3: TGTGCCAGCAGCTTAGCGATGAAGACCCAGTACTTC. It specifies CASSLAMKTQYF.

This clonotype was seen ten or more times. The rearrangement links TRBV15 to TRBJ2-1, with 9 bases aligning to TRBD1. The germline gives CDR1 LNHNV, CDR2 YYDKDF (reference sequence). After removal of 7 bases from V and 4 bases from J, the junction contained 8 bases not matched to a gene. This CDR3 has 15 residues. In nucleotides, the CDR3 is TGTGCCACCACGAGGCACAGGGGGCTATACAATGAGCAGTTCTTC. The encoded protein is CATTRHRGLYNEQFF.